This T cell receptor beta chain stems from a study of shared clonotypes between healthy human individuals (TCRdb year 2020). About the full investigation: A few men and two women, aged 18 to 49 years, made up the cohort. For each donor, three plates each were used for CD4 naive and CD4 memory, two plates were used for CD8 naive, and one plate was used for CD8 memory. Blood TCR repertoires of a handful of healthy adults were deeply sequenced to estimate repertoire size and the extent of clonotype sharing between individuals. Libraries were prepared and TCR repertoires were sequenced by different laboratories using diverse techniques, in order to increase sequencing depth and limit assay-specific biases. Leukapheresis yielded between about 0.8 and 8.9 billion PBMCs per donor. Overall results and qualifications from the work: The genetic and exposure-history diversity represented was limited by the small number of donors. Larger estimated clonotype richness was generally found for naive subsets than for memory subsets. Based on pairwise subsampling, the degree of clonotype sharing among donors was expected to be affected by sequencing depth. Rarefaction of sorted-subset datasets indicated incomplete sequencing despite the large sequencing depth. Clonotypes shared by all four sorted-subset donors showed higher generation probabilities than non-shared clonotypes. Sampling was limited to blood, and TCR repertoires in tissue likely differ from TCR repertoires in blood. Sharing across several donors was observed for about 4.8% of naive CD4, under 4% of naive CD8, 2.3% of memory CD4, and about 0.4% of memory CD8 clonotypes.

CD8 naive samples consisted of CD45RO-negative cells that were positively selected for CCR7, yielding a CD45RA+CCR7+ population without TemRA cells. The donors were healthy, HIV-negative adults who had no recently reported acute infections or vaccinations. Every donor was a Caucasian adult residing in Nashville, Tennessee, USA. Blood was obtained by leukapheresis, after which PBMCs were separated by Ficoll-Histopaque density gradient centrifugation and cryopreserved in liquid nitrogen vapor phase. Analytical flow cytometry was used to check the purity and quantity of every magnetically sorted T cell population. Genomic DNA was isolated from every sorted fraction and measured by UV absorbance on a Nanodrop 2000c. V is reduced by 5 bases and J by 2 bases, leaving a spacing of 12 bases between them. Reading from cysteine to phenylalanine, the CDR3 counts 14 amino acids. Of all the DNA, just the CDR3 is kept, 42 bases in frame from base 1. Reading the germline V gene (reference sequence) gives CDR1 SEHNR and CDR2 FQNEAQ.

TCR CDR3 regions were amplified from genomic DNA by multiplex PCR using the deep immunoSEQ assay. Extracted genomic DNA from each cell subset was distributed evenly across all wells of several immunoSEQ 96-well plates, and each plate was treated as a replicate. For sorted subsets, around 200 ng genomic DNA, equal to about 30,000 T cell genomes, was loaded into each replicate PCR. The purified libraries were quantified using a Qubit 3.0 fluorometer, sized with a Bioanalyzer 2100, and then quantified again using the KAPA Library Quantification kit. A separate single-read 150-cycle Illumina NextSeq 550 flow cell was used to sequence each immunoSEQ 96-well plate. In the authors' own workflow: Because the immunoSEQ output included only junctional sequences and no quality scores, the filtering could not be the same as the filtering used for full-length reads. Sequences were annotated with PyIR, a Python wrapper for IgBLAST v1.9, using IMGT germline references to assign V/J genes and CDR3. Reads were filtered out if the reads had weak V/J assignments (E-value above 1e-6), no CDR3, stop codons, out-of-frame junctions, or ambiguous translated residues. V3J clonotypes were defined as sequences sharing the same inferred V gene, J gene, and CDR3 amino acid sequence. The percentage overlap between two repertoires was calculated by dividing the number of shared unique clonotypes by the size of the smaller repertoire. Richness of each repertoire was evaluated using RTK rarefaction, the Chao1 estimator, and Recon v2.1 estimates of unobserved clonotypes. OLGA was used to compute generation probabilities for all TCRbeta clonotypes that the gDNA method yielded from a few donors. The immuneACCESS repertoire file appears here via TCRdb, limited to in-frame rearrangements. These files lack a portion of the clones; in checked studies, under half of the deficit traces to unresolved V genes, and the cause of the others is not known. V and J calls and clone size come straight from that table; D and trimming were deduced from the DNA. Counted in this sample were 2 million or so clones; about 95% of them appeared once. About 1.1% of the sample is taken by the ten largest.

A note on this clone: Its antigen is still unknown. Qualities for individual bases were not recorded, and no much larger clone is one base off.

Rearrangement joined TRBV7-9 to TRBJ1-1; a tentative D call is TRBD1 (6 bases match). The clonotype originates from a man aged 18 to 30 in good health. Sequenced: naive CD8+ T cells sorted from blood. Per the publication, the cell subset or site label means: CD45RA+CCR7+. The DNA sequence follows: TGTGCCAGCAGCGGAAACAGGGTTAACACTGAAGCTTTCTTT. This encodes CASSGNRVNTEAFF.